Ten or more counts support the clone carrying this T cell receptor (beta chain). Its matching antigen is unknown. Around 9.4 milliliters was the volume of peripheral blood drawn from each donor. A minimum of 6 micrograms of total RNA was extracted per sample. The data stem from a study of blood T cells in healthy people across ages. Broader study findings: Strong correlation existed between TCR beta diversity and naive T cell percentage.

Sample-barcoded 5' priming and a J-beta primer mix drove a second PCR of roughly 6 to 12 cycles. TCRdb re-derived calls from the 5' RACE reads in MiXCR, one entry per CDR3 protein. This repertoire shows some 1,500,000 distinct CDR3 sequences, 40% to 45% found once; its top ten account for over 3.5%. This CDR3 has 15 amino acids. CDR1 is SQVTM and CDR2 is ANQGSEA in the germline V gene. The junction had 10 bases not matched to a gene; V was cut back by 5 bases and J by 3 bases. This clonotype was sampled from a woman aged 18-29 years in good health. The sample consisted of blood. The chain joins TRBV29-1 to TRBJ2-1; 7 nucleotides match TRBD2. CDR3 in amino acids: CSVCTSSGYYNEQFF. CDR3 nucleotides: TGCAGCGTTTGTACGTCTAGCGGTTACTACAATGAGCAGTTCTTC.